These 27 T cell receptor beta chains share one sample of origin, sequenced in a study of shared clonotypes between healthy human individuals. This table comes from immunoSEQ multiplex PCR, and its TCRdb copy is limited to in-frame clones, with some not included. The sample includes more than 90,000 clones, roughly two thirds of them seen just once. Sequencing used memory CD8+ T cells sorted from blood. Stated subset: CD45RO+ cells pooled with CCR7-negative TemRA cells. The source is a young man in good health.

The chain employs TRBV14 and TRBJ2-3; D ambiguous. Per the germline V gene, CDR1 is SGHDN and CDR2 is FVKESK. The CDR3 length is 14 residues. The V and J ends lost 1 base and 7 bases respectively, with 12 bases between them. CDR3 residues: CASSQGGIAYTQYF. The CDR3 DNA follows: TGTGCCAGCAGCCAAGGTGGAATAGCTTATACGCAGTATTTT.

Remarks on this clone: The identical CDR3 is also encoded by other nucleotide sequences in the sample. This chain uses TRBV5-1 with TRBJ1-1; 8 nucleotides match TRBD1. Per germline, CDR1 SGHRS and CDR2 YFSETQ. With V trimmed by 3 bases and J by 4 bases, 2 bases remained unmatched. This CDR3 is 13 amino acids long. The CDR3 bases are TGCGCCAGCAGCTACGGACAGGGCACTGAAGCTTTCTTT. It codes for CASSYGQGTEAFF.

The chain combines TRBV5-1 with TRBJ2-3, with D unresolved. The CDR3 runs 13 residues. The V gene's germline CDR1 is SGHRS and CDR2 YFSETQ. Trimming shortened V by 6 bases and J by 1 base, and 9 bases separated the two germline ends. CDR3 protein: CASTGTGTDTQYF. CDR3 sequence (DNA): TGCGCCAGCACAGGCACAGGCACAGATACGCAGTATTTT.

The rearrangement uses TRBV28 and TRBJ2-1, with D perhaps TRBD1 (5 bases). Trimming shortened V by 2 bases and J by 3 bases, and 17 bases separated the two germline ends. CDR1 and CDR2 (germline): MDHEN, SYDVKM. CDR3 length: 17 amino acids. Written as DNA, the CDR3 is TGTGCCAGCAGTTTAGGGGCTGCCCATGGATACTACAATGAGCAGTTCTTC. Amino acids: CASSLGAAHGYYNEQFF.

This sequence joins TRBV11-2 and TRBJ2-7; TRBD2 aligns across 8 bases. V was clipped by 5 bases and J by 3 bases; unmatched bases: 6. Germline V CDR1 and CDR2: SGHAT, FQNNGV. The CDR3 extends over 14 amino acids. In DNA, the CDR3 is TGTGCCAGCAGCCAAGATACTAGCGGCTACGAGCAGTACTTC. This gives the protein CASSQDTSGYEQYF.

This chain links TRBV9 with TRBJ2-7; 7 positions agree with TRBD2. J was trimmed by 3 bases and V by 5 bases; bases with no gene match: 20. This CDR3 is built from 18 residues. The V gene's germline CDR1 is SGDLS and CDR2 YYNGEE. The CDR3 DNA reads TGTGCCAGCAGTCTCCGGGACTACCACCAAATAACTATCTACGAGCAGTACTTC. This gives the protein CASSLRDYHQITIYEQYF.

The rearrangement joins TRBV7-9 to TRBJ2-1, with D possibly being TRBD2 (7 bases). Germline V gives CDR1 SEHNR, CDR2 FQNEAQ (reference sequence). The V end was cut by 2 bases, the J end by 8 bases, with 22 bases between. The CDR3 spans 17 residues. The CDR3 sequence is CASSLFSGTLAFDEQFF. Here the CDR3 DNA reads TGTGCCAGCAGCTTATTCAGCGGGACACTAGCGTTCGATGAGCAGTTCTTC.

J is TRBJ2-1 and V is TRBV29-1; 9 nucleotides match TRBD1. V shed 7 bases and J 4 bases; nucleotides not matched to a gene: 8. CDR1 and CDR2 from the germline V gene are SQVTM and ANQGSEA. The CDR3 extends over 14 amino acids. In DNA form, the CDR3 reads TGCAGCGCCTTCGGGGACAGGGAATACAATGAGCAGTTCTTC. It codes for CSAFGDREYNEQFF.

This clone has just one count. The rearrangement uses TRBV9 and TRBJ2-7, with 7 bases matching TRBD2. V lost 3 bases, J lost 3 bases, and 6 bases stayed unmatched. The CDR3 length is 14 residues. The germline CDR1 and CDR2 sequences are SGDLS and YYNGEE. Here the CDR3 DNA reads TGTGCCAGCAGCGCCCGCGGGGGTAACTACGAGCAGTACTTC. Amino acid sequence: CASSARGGNYEQYF.

This clone showed up many times. The genes are TRBV6-1 and TRBJ2-5; 8 positions agree with TRBD1. This CDR3 is built from 14 residues. With V trimmed by 6 bases and J by 4 bases, 7 bases remained unmatched. Germline CDR1 and CDR2: MNHNS and SASEGT. CDR3 sequence: CASRDRVSAETQYF. The CDR3 region has the DNA TGTGCCAGCAGGGACAGGGTGTCGGCAGAGACCCAGTACTTC.

This clone was seen repeatedly, ten times or more. The gene calls are TRBV4-1 and TRBJ2-7, with a possible D match to TRBD2 (5 bases). This CDR3 region has 13 residues. Germline V gene data show CDR1 as MGHRA and CDR2 as YSYEKL. Deletions cut 0 bases from V and 5 bases from J, with 8 bases between. The CDR3, as DNA: TGCGCCAGCAGCCAAGATCACGGGAACGAGCAGTACTTC. Its translation is CASSQDHGNEQYF.

The V gene is TRBV7-7, the J gene TRBJ2-3, with 7 bases identical to TRBD1. The J segment lost 7 bases and the V segment lost 9 bases, leaving 13 bases of the junction unmatched. Germline CDR1 reads SSHAT; CDR2 reads FNYEAQ (reference sequence). The CDR3 covers 14 residues. CDR3: CASSTGVGVNTQYF. The CDR3 coding sequence is TGTGCCAGTTCAACAGGGGTTGGTGTAAATACGCAGTATTTT.

This chain connects TRBV6-5 to TRBJ1-1; D ambiguous. Germline lookup yields CDR1 MNHEY and CDR2 SVGAGI. The V end was cut by 2 bases, the J end by 7 bases, with 11 bases between. CDR3 size: 13 residues. CDR3 region: CASSYQRTSEAFF. Here the CDR3 DNA reads TGTGCCAGCAGTTACCAACGGACCAGTGAAGCTTTCTTT.

This clone was found once. As DNA, the CDR3 is TGTGCCAGCAGGACAGGGTTCTATGGCTACACCTTC. It codes for CASRTGFYGYTF. This chain uses TRBV2 with TRBJ1-2; 7 positions agree with TRBD1. Germline V gives CDR1 SNHLY, CDR2 FYNNEI. The CDR3 is made up of 12 amino acids. V lost 6 bases, J lost 4 bases, and 2 bases stayed unmatched.

This chain joins TRBV5-1 and TRBJ2-2; D is ambiguous. The CDR3 runs 14 residues. CDR1 and CDR2 from the germline V gene are SGHRS and YFSETQ. V lost 2 bases and J 5 bases, leaving 10 bases between the germline ends. The CDR3 DNA is TGCGCCAGCAGCTTAATAGTGAGGACCGGGGAGCTGTTTTTT. Translated: CASSLIVRTGELFF.

As for this clone: This sample also contains other DNA sequences that code for the same CDR3. The chain has TRBV27 and TRBJ2-5; tentatively, D is TRBD2 (5 bases). Trimming cost V 2 bases and J 3 bases, with 10 bases left between them. CDR3 length equals 14 residues. The V gene's germline CDR1 is MNHEY and CDR2 SMNVEV (reference sequence). CDR3 in amino acids: CASSLLGEEETQYF. CDR3 in DNA: TGTGCCAGCAGTTTACTGGGAGAAGAAGAGACCCAGTACTTC.

The chain joins TRBV19 to TRBJ2-2; D may be TRBD2 (5 bases). The CDR3 sequence is 16 residues long. The germline CDR1 and CDR2 sequences are LNHDA and SQIVND (reference sequence). V was pared by 6 bases and J by 0 bases, with 14 bases between. The CDR3, as DNA: TGTGCCAGTAGGGCGGAGGTTTCGTCGAACACCGGGGAGCTGTTTTTT. This encodes CASRAEVSSNTGELFF. Filled out from reference TRBV19 and TRBJ2-2, the complete variable domain reads DGGITQSPKYLFRKEGQNVTLSCEQNLNHDAMYWYRQDPGQGLRLIYYSQIVNDFQKGDIAEGYSVSREKKESFPLTVTSAQKNPTAFYLCASRAEVSSNTGELFFGEGSRLTVL.

The gene calls are TRBV4-3 and TRBJ2-5, with 10 bases that match TRBD1. The CDR3 sequence is 16 residues long. J lost 9 bases, V lost 0 bases, and 10 bases had no gene match. Per the germline V gene, CDR1 is LGHNA and CDR2 is YSLEER. DNA of the CDR3: TGCGCCAGCAGCCAAGATGCTGGGACAGGGGAGGGTGCCCAGTACTTC. Translating it yields CASSQDAGTGEGAQYF.

This clone occurred once. V gene TRBV7-7 combines with J gene TRBJ2-7; D remains ambiguous. The germline CDR1 and CDR2 sequences are SSHAT and FNYEAQ (reference sequence). The V end was cut by 3 bases, the J end by 0 bases, with 9 bases between. The CDR3 contains 14 residues. The CDR3 region has the DNA TGTGCCAGCAGCTTGGCAAGGGACTCCTACGAGCAGTACTTC. It encodes CASSLARDSYEQYF.

The table lists this clone with a few counts. The chain is built from TRBV6-5 and TRBJ2-7; no clear D gene. Per the germline V gene, CDR1 is MNHEY and CDR2 is SVGAGI. The CDR3 length is 13 residues. The V and J ends lost 4 bases and 7 bases respectively, with 14 bases between them. The DNA of the CDR3 is TGTGCCAGCAGTTCCGGGTCCTACTTGGAGCAGTACTTC. Translation gives CASSSGSYLEQYF.

This chain joins TRBV21-1 and TRBJ1-1. TRBV21-1 is a known pseudogene. The length of the CDR3 is 16 residues. The CDR3 sequence: CASRYHLATIRTEAFF. The CDR3 DNA sequence: TGTGCCAGCAGGTACCACTTAGCTACAATTCGCACTGAAGCTTTCTTT.

This clone was recorded at least ten times. The chain employs TRBV25-1 and TRBJ2-1; D not certain. V was clipped by 8 bases and J by 10 bases, with 18 bases between them. This CDR3 is built from 13 residues. CDR1 and CDR2 (germline): MGHDK, SYGVNS. Here the CDR3 DNA reads TGTGCCAGCTCCGAACAGACCCTCGAAGAGCAGTTCTTC. It encodes CASSEQTLEEQFF. Filled out from reference TRBV25-1 and TRBJ2-1, the complete variable domain reads EADIYQTPRYLVIGTGKKITLECSQTMGHDKMYWYQQDPGMELHLIHYSYGVNSTEKGDLSSESTVSRIRTEHFPLTLESARPSHTSQYLCASSEQTLEEQFFGPGTRLTVL.

The gene calls are TRBV15 and TRBJ2-7; 9 bases are a match to TRBD1. Germline V gives CDR1 LNHNV, CDR2 YYDKDF (reference sequence). The CDR3 runs 14 residues. Unmatched junction bases numbered 8, after V lost 7 bases and J lost 4 bases. In DNA, the CDR3 is TGTGCCACCAAAAAACGACAGGGGGAGTACGAGCAGTACTTC. Translating it yields CATKKRQGEYEQYF.

The V gene is TRBV28, the J gene TRBJ2-2; the match to TRBD1 covers 7 bases. V dropped 7 bases and J dropped 4; count of bases not matched to a gene: 9. Per the germline V gene, CDR1 is MDHEN and CDR2 is SYDVKM. This CDR3 is 15 amino acids long. The CDR3 sequence: CASTFEQGITGELFF. For the CDR3, the DNA is TGTGCCAGCACGTTTGAACAGGGGATCACCGGGGAGCTGTTTTTT.

The sample holds many counts of this clone. The genes are TRBV4-1 and TRBJ2-1; perhaps TRBD1 as D (6 bases). CDR1 and CDR2 from the germline V gene are MGHRA and YSYEKL. This CDR3 has 13 amino acids. V was clipped by 5 bases and J by 7 bases, with 12 bases between them. The CDR3, as DNA: TGCGCCAGCAGCTGGACAGCAGCTAATGAGCAGTTCTTC. This translates into CASSWTAANEQFF.

The J gene is TRBJ1-5, the V gene TRBV28; D is unclear. From germline, CDR1 is MDHEN and CDR2 SYDVKM. V shed 5 bases and J shed 7 bases, with 9 bases lying between them. The length of the CDR3 is 12 residues. The CDR3 reads CASSPYSQPQHF. The CDR3 region has the DNA TGTGCCAGCAGTCCTTACAGCCAGCCCCAGCATTTT.

On this clone: A read error may explain this, as a much larger clone is one base away. The genes are TRBV27 and TRBJ2-1; 14 bases are a match to TRBD2. CDR1 and CDR2 from the germline V gene are MNHEY and SMNVEV (reference sequence). The CDR3 is 17 residues long. DNA for the CDR3: TGTGCCAGCAGTACACCTACCGGGACTAGCGGGAGTAATGAGCAGCTCTTC. Its protein product is CASSTPTGTSGSNEQLF.